This T cell receptor (beta chain) originates from a study of T cells expressing NK-cell markers. Study information: The study drew TCR beta repertoires from sorted CD3+CD56+NKG2C+, CD3+CD56+NKG2C- and CD3+CD56-NKG2C+ T cells. General study findings and limits: The study left the HCMV specificity of expanded NKG2C+ T cell clones unresolved.

This CDR3 contains 12 residues. About this clonotype itself: Its antigen is not known.

TCRdb reprocessed the 5' RACE reads, with one entry per CDR3 protein and no DNA. This repertoire comprises about 550,000 distinct CDR3 sequences; its ten largest clones make up roughly 3.6%. V usage is TRBV12-3 or TRBV12-4 and J usage is TRBJ2-2. Source material: blood T cells: a sorted CD56 or NKG2C T cell subset, CD4+ or CD8+ T cells, or bulk PBMC T cells (not recorded which). The source is a man between 18 and 29 years old in good health. The CDR3 sequence: CASGQNTGELFF.